The sequence of this T cell receptor beta chain was determined in a study of T-cell reconstitution after alpha-beta-depleted transplantation in children. The V and J ends lost 1 base and 2 bases respectively, with 16 bases between them. From germline, CDR1 is SGHVS and CDR2 FNYEAQ. The CDR3 contains 17 residues. As for this clonotype: Its antigen is unknown.

Library preparation (for TCRbeta) was performed with unique molecular identifiers. TCRdb processed the PCR reads anew with MiXCR; each CDR3 protein has one entry. The profile shows about a million distinct CDR3 sequences, less than 30% of them singletons. Findings and caveats of the study: Surviving recipient T cells and thymic progenitors underlay high day-60 TCRbeta diversity in some patients. About two months after transplant, alpha-beta T cells reportedly came from several hundred expanded graft clones. Once a year had passed after transplant, T-cell counts and diversity came mostly from newly produced T cells.

The sample was PBMCs, mostly from graft donor cells, taken 360 days after TCRalphabeta/CD19-depleted stem cell transplant. This chain uses TRBV7-6 with TRBJ2-3, with a possible D match to TRBD2 (5 bases). The receptor was isolated from a boy under three years old who had a stem cell transplant for SCID, so the T cells may come from the graft donor. The CDR3, as DNA: TGTGCCAGCAGCTTAGTTTCCGGGGTACTGTTCACAGATACGCAGTATTTT. Residues: CASSLVSGVLFTDTQYF.